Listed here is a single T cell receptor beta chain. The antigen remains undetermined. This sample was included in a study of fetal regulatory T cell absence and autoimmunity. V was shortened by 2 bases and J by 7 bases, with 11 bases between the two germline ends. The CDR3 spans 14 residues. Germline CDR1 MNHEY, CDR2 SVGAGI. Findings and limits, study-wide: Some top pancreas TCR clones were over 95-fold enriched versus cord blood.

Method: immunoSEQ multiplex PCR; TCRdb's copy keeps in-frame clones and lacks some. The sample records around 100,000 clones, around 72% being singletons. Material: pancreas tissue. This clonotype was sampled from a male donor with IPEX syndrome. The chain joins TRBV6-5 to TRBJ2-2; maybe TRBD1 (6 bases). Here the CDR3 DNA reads TGTGCCAGCAGTTACACACAGGGTGGCGGGGAGCTGTTTTTT. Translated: CASSYTQGGGELFF.